The 8 T cell receptor beta chains presented below share a single source sample, sequenced in a study of blood T cells in healthy people across ages. Using a J-beta primer mix together with a sample-barcoded 5' primer, a second PCR was run for roughly 7 to 11 cycles. TCRdb fed the 5' RACE reads into MiXCR, producing one record per CDR3 protein. The sample lists roughly 2 million distinct CDR3 sequences, 49% seen once, with more than 2% in the top ten. The source material was blood. The origin of the receptors is a woman in her thirties or forties in good health.

The chain uses TRBV15 and TRBJ1-5; D is possibly TRBD1 (6 bases). Germline CDR1 is LNHNV and CDR2 is YYDKDF (reference sequence). Trimming removed 8 bases at V and 7 bases at J, with 24 bases between. The CDR3 runs 16 residues. The CDR3 sequence: CATGTADRFVDQPQHF. The CDR3 coding sequence is TGTGCCACCGGCACCGCGGACAGATTCGTGGACCAGCCCCAGCATTTT.

The chain uses TRBV11-2 and TRBJ2-4, with 9 bases fitting TRBD2. The germline CDR1 and CDR2 sequences are SGHAT and FQNNGV. Germline trimming cut 5 bases from V and 10 bases from J; bases unmatched to any gene: 9. This CDR3 is built from 14 residues. CDR3 residues: CASSQREVPRIQYF. The CDR3 nucleotides are TGTGCCAGCAGCCAGCGGGAGGTCCCAAGGATTCAGTACTTC.

The J gene is TRBJ2-3, the V gene TRBV20-1; TRBD1 matches at 7 bases. After removal of 5 bases from V and 0 bases from J, the junction contained 5 bases not matched to a gene. CDR3 length: 14 amino acids. Germline V gene lookup returns CDR1 DFQATT and CDR2 SNEGSKA (reference sequence). In DNA, the CDR3 is TGCAGTGCTGTTACAGGGGTTAGCACAGATACGCAGTATTTT. Its protein product is CSAVTGVSTDTQYF.

The genes are TRBV5-1 and TRBJ1-4, with D possibly TRBD1 on 6 matching bases. The germline V gene has CDR1 SGHRS and CDR2 YFSETQ. The CDR3 spans 16 residues. V was shortened by 4 bases and J by 0 bases, with 13 bases between the two germline ends. CDR3 bases: TGCGCCAGCAGCCCCGGGGAGGGGGCAACTAATGAAAAACTGTTTTTT. This codes for CASSPGEGATNEKLFF.

The V and J genes are TRBV15 and TRBJ2-1; 9 bases fit TRBD2. The germline gives CDR1 LNHNV, CDR2 YYDKDF (reference sequence). The CDR3 is made up of 16 amino acids. After removal of 0 bases from V and 2 bases from J, the junction contained 2 bases not matched to a gene. The CDR3 sequence is CATSRDAGGTYNEQFF. The CDR3 nucleotides are TGTGCCACCAGCAGAGATGCGGGGGGGACCTACAATGAGCAGTTCTTC.

This clonotype was seen a handful of times. The gene calls are TRBV6-2 or TRBV6-3 and TRBJ2-5; D remains unclear. The V and J ends lost 4 bases and 4 bases respectively, with 13 bases between them. The CDR3 consists of 14 residues. Germline CDR1 MNHEY, CDR2 SVGEGT. DNA for the CDR3: TGTGCCAGCAGTTGGGCCCGGTCAGGAGAGACCCAGTACTTC. Protein: CASSWARSGETQYF.

The CDR3 coding sequence is TGTGCCACCAGCAGAAGGGATATCTTCCTCATGAACACTGAAGCTTTCTTT. Translation: CATSRRDIFLMNTEAFF. The chain employs TRBV15 and TRBJ1-1; D is uncertain. Looked up from germline, CDR1 is LNHNV and CDR2 is YYDKDF (reference sequence). The CDR3 extends over 17 amino acids. V lost 2 bases to trimming and J lost 0 bases, with 16 bases between them.

This clonotype was counted a few times. The chain recombines TRBV29-1 with TRBJ1-2; unclear D gene. V was cut by 4 bases and J by 2 bases, with 8 bases left in between. Looked up from germline, CDR1 is SQVTM and CDR2 is ANQGSEA. The CDR3 has 12 amino acids. CDR3 DNA: TGCAGCGTTGTCGCAGGCAACTATGGCTACACCTTC. Protein sequence: CSVVAGNYGYTF.